This TCR beta chain was sequenced during a study of post-analysis software for immune sequencing data. Background on the study: Relapsing-remitting, secondary progressive and progressive-relapsing forms made up the multiple sclerosis disease courses.

Presence of unique molecular identifiers characterized the TCR beta cDNA libraries. TCRdb fed the PCR reads into MiXCR, producing one record per CDR3 protein. In the table there are about 540,000 distinct CDR3 sequences, around a third of which are singletons. With respect to this clonotype: Its antigen is currently unknown.

V lost 5 bases to trimming and J lost 13 bases; unmatched junction nucleotides: 10. Germline V gene sequence: CDR1 MRHNA, CDR2 SNTAGT. The CDR3 is 12 amino acids. Study results and caveats: Among multiple sclerosis patients, normalized Chao1 diversity was significantly below that of controls. Four to six TRBV segments were more frequent in patients than controls; TRBV5-6, TRBV5-1 and TRBV20-1 belonged to this group.

This chain connects TRBV6-4 to TRBJ1-1; 7 nucleotides match TRBD1. The sequenced sample consisted of blood. This receptor was taken from a girl aged 2 to 17 with multiple sclerosis. The CDR3 is CASSIETGIVFF. DNA of the CDR3: TGTGCCAGCAGTATAGAGACAGGGATCGTTTTCTTT.